What follows are 12 T cell receptor beta chains derived from one specimen sequenced in a study of low-dose radiotherapy and immunotherapy resistance in tumors. Time point meaning: after trial treatment. This sample's treatment: LDRT plus nivolumab, ipilimumab, low-dose cyclophosphamide and aspirin (RACIN trial). It was with a constant-region primer and a V-primer adapter that TCRs were amplified over roughly 18 PCR cycles. TCRdb reprocessed the reads with MiXCR, giving one entry per CDR3 protein. This table holds 40,000 to 65,000 distinct CDR3 sequences, around 34% found once. Here the sequenced sample was PBMCs, taken after low-dose radiotherapy plus immunotherapy. The receptor set was obtained from a male donor with rectosigmoid adenocarcinoma.

This clonotype was detected many times. This rearrangement joins TRBV10-2 to TRBJ2-1, with TRBD2 identical over 7 bases. CDR1 is WSHSY, CDR2 SAAADI, per germline. This CDR3 is built from 14 residues. V shed 7 bases and J 5 bases; nucleotides not matched to a gene: 8. The CDR3, as DNA: TGCGCCAGCAAGGGCGGGGGTGGCCACAATGAGCAGTTCTTC. It yields the protein CASKGGGGHNEQFF.

This clonotype was seen many times. The genes are TRBV18 and TRBJ2-1; 9 bases fit TRBD1. V lost 3 bases and J lost 6; bases outside the gene matches: 12. Germline lookup yields CDR1 KGHSH and CDR2 LQKENI. The CDR3 is 17 amino acids. The CDR3 loop reads CASSPPGQGVGANEQFF. In nucleotides, the CDR3 is TGTGCCAGCTCACCGCCGGGACAGGGAGTCGGAGCCAATGAGCAGTTCTTC.

This clonotype was found many times. The chain recombines TRBV3-1 with TRBJ1-5; D is uncertain. Germline V gene lookup returns CDR1 LGHDT and CDR2 YNNKEL (reference sequence). This CDR3 comprises 15 residues. Trimming took off 1 base at V and 4 bases at J, with 11 bases between the two ends. This CDR3 reads CASSQGGGNNQPQHF. In DNA, the CDR3 is TGTGCCAGCAGCCAAGGAGGCGGTAATAATCAGCCCCAGCATTTT.

This clonotype was seen many times. The V call is TRBV4-2, the J call TRBJ2-2, with a weak D call TRBD2 (6 bases). V gave up 0 bases and J gave up 5 bases, with 13 bases separating them. Germline loops: CDR1 LGHNA, CDR2 YNFKEQ. This CDR3 is built from 16 residues. The CDR3 reads CASSQESGGWTGELFF. The CDR3 region has the DNA TGTGCCAGCAGCCAAGAGTCCGGGGGATGGACCGGGGAGCTGTTTTTT.

This clonotype showed up many times. The genes are TRBV7-3 and TRBJ2-1, with TRBD2 matching 7 bases. Germline loops: CDR1 SGHTA, CDR2 FQGTGA. J gave up 7 bases and V 5 bases, and 11 bases lay outside the gene matches. CDR3 size: 15 residues. This CDR3 is CASSPQASGRNEQFF. CDR3 bases: TGTGCCAGCAGCCCTCAAGCTAGCGGACGGAATGAGCAGTTCTTC.

This clonotype has only a few counts. The chain combines TRBV7-3 with TRBJ2-1; 7 bases match TRBD1. Germline CDR1 SGHTA, CDR2 FQGTGA. The CDR3 is 16 residues long. V lost 5 bases and J lost 0; bases outside the gene matches: 7. CDR3 loop: CASSLTDRDSYNEQFF. CDR3 bases: TGTGCCAGCAGCCTGACCGACAGGGACTCCTACAATGAGCAGTTCTTC.

To note about this clonotype: Since a far larger clone is one base different, this is likely a read error. This rearrangement joins TRBV6-5 to TRBJ2-5, with 11 bases fitting TRBD2. Germline assignment: CDR1 MNHEY and CDR2 SVGAGI. This CDR3 is built from 16 residues. The CDR3 sequence is CASTTTLSGRVETQCF. The DNA of the CDR3 is TGTGCCAGCACCACCACTCTTAGCGGGAGGGTAGAGACCCAGTGCTTC.

There are many counts of this clonotype. The chain couples TRBV9 to TRBJ1-1; D is ambiguous. The CDR3 is made up of 16 amino acids. Trimming stripped 1 base from V and 4 bases from J, with 17 bases between. The germline CDR1 and CDR2 sequences are SGDLS and YYNGEE. In nucleotides, the CDR3 is TGTGCCAGCAGCGTAACGAATTGGGCCGCGGGCACTGAAGCTTTCTTT. Translated, it gives CASSVTNWAAGTEAFF.

This clonotype was seen repeatedly, ten times or more. The CDR3 DNA follows: TGTGCCAGCAGTTCCACCCACGGGACAGGGGAATATAGCAATCAGCCCCAGCATTTT. It is translated as CASSSTHGTGEYSNQPQHF. The chain links TRBV12-3 or TRBV12-4 to TRBJ1-5; 10 bases fit TRBD1. V lost 4 bases, J lost 0 bases, and 12 bases stayed unmatched. This CDR3 region has 19 residues.

The rearrangement uses TRBV28 and TRBJ2-7, with unresolved D. V lost 4 bases and J lost 1, with 11 bases in between. The germline gives CDR1 MDHEN, CDR2 SYDVKM. The CDR3 totals 14 residues. The CDR3 loop is CASSWGWGSYEQYF. The CDR3 DNA reads as TGTGCCAGCAGTTGGGGATGGGGATCCTACGAGCAGTACTTC.

The chain carries TRBV7-8 and TRBJ1-5; maybe TRBD1 (5 bases). Trimming shortened V by 5 bases and J by 0 bases, and 17 bases separated the two germline ends. The germline gives CDR1 SGHVS, CDR2 FQNEAQ. CDR3 size: 17 residues. This chain's CDR3 is CASSMSTLTASNQPQHF. The CDR3 nucleotides are TGTGCCAGCAGCATGAGCACACTGACAGCTAGCAATCAGCCCCAGCATTTT.

As to this clonotype: No DNA is shown, since the ends of the CDR3 on it are uncertain; the CDR3 is the one TCRdb lists. The gene calls are TRBV27 and TRBJ2-2; the table calls TRBD1, which could not be checked here. The CDR3 length is 14 residues, termini included. Germline CDR1 MNHEY, CDR2 SMNVEV (reference sequence). CDR3 sequence reads: CASSYRESGELFFF.